This T cell receptor (beta chain) is from a study of post-analysis software for immune sequencing data (dated by TCRdb to between 2014 and 2016). Study-wide context: The recorded disease courses included relapsing-remitting, secondary progressive and progressive-relapsing multiple sclerosis, and some patients had no subtype annotation. The multiple sclerosis patient repertoires were compared with 11 previously published healthy control repertoires from donors aged about 6 to 26 years. A subset of samples was prepared in parallel using single-end sample barcoding, then pooled and co-amplified after Illumina adapter ligation.

CDR3 length: 14 amino acids, cysteine to phenylalanine. The only DNA kept is the CDR3, 42 bases in frame from the first base. V is clipped by 5 bases and J by 5 bases, and the sequence between their germline boundaries is 18 bases long. In the germline V gene (reference sequence), CDR1 corresponds to DFQATT and CDR2 to SNEGSKA. This clonotype was found many times. The target of this receptor is not known. Base-call qualities are not available, and no considerably larger clone is one nucleotide away. To prepare the library, PCR was applied. The listed sequencing device is Illumina HiSeq 2500. Unique molecular identifiers were incorporated into TCR beta cDNA libraries to reduce PCR and sequencing biases. Approximately 500,000 cDNA molecules were obtained per 1 to 10 million input T cells, so each molecule approximated one T cell. Patient libraries were prepared and sequenced with the same protocol used for the earlier healthy control dataset. Samples belonging to the same batch were prepared together, multiplexed and sequenced on a shared HiSeq lane. Concerning the study's data processing: MIGEC was used to process the raw barcoded reads, and molecular identifier groups with only a single read were discarded before consensus assembly and CDR3 extraction. VDJtools was used for post-analysis of the clonotype tables, with diversity normalized by down-sampling every dataset to the smallest sample size. In repertoire overlap clustering, CDR3 amino acid sequences, but not nucleotide sequences, were matched to correct batch-related cross-sample contamination. Starting from the raw public reads, TCRdb applied fastp trimming at Q25, assembled clones with MiXCR and retained in-frame beta chains. Records with the same CDR3 protein are collapsed into one entry carrying the most frequent genes and DNA. The authors' filters were not applied to this entry. A total of about 400,000 distinct CDR3 sequences appear in this sample, around 37% of them only once. The ten largest make up around 15% of the sample.

The paper as a whole reports these results and caveats: The multiple sclerosis patient group was slightly younger than the control group. Direct clustering with F measure showed strong co-clustering of samples prepared in the same batch, prompting a batch-effect correction. Multiple sclerosis patients had significantly lower normalized Chao1 diversity than controls, a result that suggests substantial peripheral T-cell clonal expansion. Patients showed significantly higher frequencies than controls for a handful of TRBV segments, among them TRBV5-6, TRBV5-1 and TRBV20-1.

To demonstrate the VDJtools post-analysis software, the study profiled TCR beta repertoires from the peripheral blood of about 13 young patients with multiple sclerosis. The patients with multiple sclerosis were children and adolescents between about 6 and 15 years of age. Sample: blood. The origin of this receptor is a girl aged 10 to 17 with multiple sclerosis. The chain is encoded by TRBV20-1 joined to TRBJ1-2; there is no confident call for the D gene. The CDR3 in this case is CSASSGSQAYGYTF. The sequenced DNA is TGCAGTGCTTCTTCGGGGAGCCAGGCGTATGGCTACACCTTC.